This T cell receptor (beta chain) came from a study of vaccination effects on CD4 cells after COVID-19. Study at large: Under the ViraFEST assay, PBMC were stimulated with viral peptide pools so that antigen-specific CD4+ T cells expanded. Sequencing was performed afterwards. Samples gathered post-vaccine arrived a median of 72 days past the second dose.

This clone was picked up a small number of times. Antigen unknown. CDR3 length: 14 residues. V was trimmed by 4 bases and J by 9 bases, leaving 17 bases between them. Germline V gene data show CDR1 as SGDLS and CDR2 as YYNGEE. After less than 11 days in culture, the CD4+ T cells were isolated. Each participant was administered two doses of either the BNT162b2 or the mRNA-1273 vaccine. Among the vaccine recipients, none had a prior SARS-CoV-2 infection, and nucleocapsid antibodies were negative. Each culture had half its medium swapped for IL-2 medium on days 3 and 7. Only in-frame clones appear in the TCRdb table, and some are missing; sequencing was by immunoSEQ multiplex PCR. The sample holds approximately 31,000 clones, roughly 74% seen once.

Sequencing used CD4+ T cells from PBMCs cultured without peptide, obtained after COVID-19 vaccination. The clonotype comes from a human donor who received a COVID-19 vaccine. The V call is TRBV9, the J call TRBJ1-5; possible D gene TRBD1, 6 bases. The CDR3 DNA reads as TGTGCCAGCAGCCCATATCCAGACAGGACGCCCCAGCATTTT. Its translation is CASSPYPDRTPQHF.